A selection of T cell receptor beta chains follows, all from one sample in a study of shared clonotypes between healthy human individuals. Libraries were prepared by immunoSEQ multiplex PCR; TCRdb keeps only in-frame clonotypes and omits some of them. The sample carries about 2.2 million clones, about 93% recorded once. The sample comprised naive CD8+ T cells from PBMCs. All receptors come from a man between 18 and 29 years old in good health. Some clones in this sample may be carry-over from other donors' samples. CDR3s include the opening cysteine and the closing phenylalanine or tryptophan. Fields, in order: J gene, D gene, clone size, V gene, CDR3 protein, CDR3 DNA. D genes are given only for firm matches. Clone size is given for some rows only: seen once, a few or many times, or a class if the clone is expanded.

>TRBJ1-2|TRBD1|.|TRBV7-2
CASSLGTGGANYGYTF
TGTGCCAGCAGCTTAGGGACAGGGGGAGCTAACTATGGCTACACCTTC
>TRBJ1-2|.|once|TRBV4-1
CASSLVGGELNYGYTF
TGCGCCAGCAGCCTAGTCGGGGGGGAACTTAACTATGGCTACACCTTC
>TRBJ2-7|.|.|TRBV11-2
CASSPRSMDSYEQYF
TGTGCCAGCAGCCCCCGTTCGATGGATTCCTACGAGCAGTACTTC
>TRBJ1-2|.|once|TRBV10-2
CASRWGARDYGYTF
TGCGCCAGCAGATGGGGGGCGAGAGACTATGGCTACACCTTC
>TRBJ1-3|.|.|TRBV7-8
CASSPGEGNSGNTIYF
TGTGCCAGCAGCCCCGGGGAGGGGAACTCTGGAAACACCATATATTTT
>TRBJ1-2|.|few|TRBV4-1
CASSQVLGYGYTF
TGCGCCAGCAGCCAAGTGCTGGGCTATGGCTACACCTTC
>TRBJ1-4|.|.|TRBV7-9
CASSFPSPRNEKLFF
TGTGCCAGCAGCTTCCCCTCCCCGAGGAATGAAAAACTGTTTTTT
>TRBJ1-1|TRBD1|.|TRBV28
CASSKYGTGATEAFF
TGTGCCAGCAGTAAATATGGGACAGGGGCCACTGAAGCTTTCTTT
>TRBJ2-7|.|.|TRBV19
CASKGRSGEQYF
TGTGCCAGTAAGGGGAGGTCGGGCGAGCAGTACTTC
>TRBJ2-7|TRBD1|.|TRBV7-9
CASSLSETGFYEQYF
TGTGCCAGCAGCTTATCCGAGACAGGGTTCTACGAGCAGTACTTC
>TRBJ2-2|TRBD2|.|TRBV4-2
CASSPGTSGTGELFF
TGTGCCAGCAGCCCAGGGACTAGCGGCACCGGGGAGCTGTTTTTT
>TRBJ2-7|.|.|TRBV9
CASSFRDTAYEQYF
TGTGCCAGCAGCTTCCGGGACACCGCCTACGAGCAGTACTTC
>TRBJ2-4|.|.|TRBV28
CASSFREVLAKNIQYF
TGTGCCAGCAGTTTCAGGGAGGTCTTAGCCAAAAACATTCAGTACTTC
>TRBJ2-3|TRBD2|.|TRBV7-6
CASSFSGTSGTSTDTQYF
TGTGCCAGCAGCTTCTCCGGGACTAGCGGTACTAGCACAGATACGCAGTATTTT
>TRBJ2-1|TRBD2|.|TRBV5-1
CASSLAGVFNEQFF
TGCGCCAGCAGCCTAGCGGGAGTGTTCAATGAGCAGTTCTTC
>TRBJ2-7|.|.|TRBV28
CASSLVDRSYEQYF
TGTGCCAGCAGTTTAGTTGACAGATCCTACGAGCAGTACTTC
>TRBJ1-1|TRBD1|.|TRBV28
CASSPPGQGLNTEAFF
TGTGCCAGCAGTCCGCCCGGACAGGGCCTGAACACTGAAGCTTTCTTT
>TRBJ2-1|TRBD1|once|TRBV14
CASSGTGTGLYNEQFF
TGTGCCAGCAGCGGAACCGGGACAGGGCTCTACAATGAGCAGTTCTTC
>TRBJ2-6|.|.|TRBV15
CATAVPDRGYAFGANVLTF
TGTGCCACCGCTGTCCCAGACAGAGGCTATGCCTTTGGGGCCAACGTCCTGACTTTC
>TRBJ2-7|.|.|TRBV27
CASSLSRTALPYEQYF
TGTGCCAGCAGTCTTTCCCGGACAGCTTTACCCTACGAGCAGTACTTC
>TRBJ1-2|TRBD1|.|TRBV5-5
CASSLGLSGTGGKYGYTF
TGTGCCAGCAGCTTGGGACTGTCCGGGACAGGGGGCAAATATGGCTACACCTTC
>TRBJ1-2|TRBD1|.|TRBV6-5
CASSYRTGAQNYGYTF
TGTGCCAGCAGTTATCGGACAGGGGCACAAAACTATGGCTACACCTTC
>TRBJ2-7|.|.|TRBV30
CAWSQGNHEQYF
TGTGCCTGGAGCCAGGGGAACCACGAGCAGTACTTC
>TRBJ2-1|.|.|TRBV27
CASTSGGSYNEQFF
TGTGCCAGCACCTCTGGGGGCTCCTACAATGAGCAGTTCTTC
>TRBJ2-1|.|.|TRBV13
CASSLGQEEFF
TGTGCCAGCAGCTTAGGACAGGAGGAGTTCTTC
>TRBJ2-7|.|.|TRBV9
CASSAKIASEQYF
TGTGCCAGCAGCGCTAAGATAGCTTCCGAGCAGTACTTC
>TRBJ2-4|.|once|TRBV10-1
CASSEGISGNIQYF
TGCGCCAGCAGTGAGGGAATTTCGGGAAACATTCAGTACTTC
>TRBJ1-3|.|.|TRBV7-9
CASTASDSLLSGNTIYF
TGTGCCAGCACCGCTTCGGATAGTCTCCTCTCTGGAAACACCATATATTTT
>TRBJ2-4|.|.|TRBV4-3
CASSQNQGGGLAKNIQYF
TGCGCCAGCAGCCAGAACCAGGGAGGGGGGCTGGCCAAAAACATTCAGTACTTC
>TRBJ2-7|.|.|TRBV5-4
CASSLYSEQYF
TGTGCCAGCAGCTTATACTCGGAGCAGTACTTC
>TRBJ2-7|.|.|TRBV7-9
CASSAQGGPLYEQYF
TGTGCCAGCAGCGCCCAGGGCGGGCCCCTCTACGAGCAGTACTTC
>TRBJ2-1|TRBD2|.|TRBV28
CASSLRGSGSNYNEQFF
TGTGCCAGCAGTTTACGTGGTAGCGGGAGCAACTACAATGAGCAGTTCTTC
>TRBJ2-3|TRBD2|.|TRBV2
CASSALALTDTQYF
TGTGCCAGCAGTGCACTAGCGCTCACAGATACGCAGTATTTT
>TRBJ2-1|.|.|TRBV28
CASSLSSQGIYNEQFF
TGTGCCAGCAGTTTAAGTTCCCAGGGGATTTACAATGAGCAGTTCTTC
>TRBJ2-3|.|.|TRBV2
CASQRRASTDTQYF
TGTGCCAGCCAGCGCAGGGCGTCCACAGATACGCAGTATTTT
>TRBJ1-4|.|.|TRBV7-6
CASSRSRFATNEKLFF
TGTGCCAGCAGCCGATCGAGGTTTGCAACTAATGAAAAACTGTTTTTT
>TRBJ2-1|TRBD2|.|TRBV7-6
CASSPLAGGRSYNEQFF
TGTGCCAGCAGCCCCCTAGCGGGAGGCCGCTCCTACAATGAGCAGTTCTTC
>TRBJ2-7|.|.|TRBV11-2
CASSLVGGIYEQYF
TGTGCCAGCAGCTTAGTCGGTGGGATCTACGAGCAGTACTTC
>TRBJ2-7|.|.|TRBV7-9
CASSSEAEQYF
TGTGCCAGCAGCTCAGAAGCCGAGCAGTACTTC
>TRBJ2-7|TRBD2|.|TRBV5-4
CASSWGLAGGGEQYF
TGTGCCAGCAGCTGGGGACTAGCGGGAGGAGGCGAGCAGTACTTC
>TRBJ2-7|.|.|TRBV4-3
CASSPSRGNYEQYF
TGCGCCAGCAGCCCCTCCAGGGGCAACTACGAGCAGTACTTC
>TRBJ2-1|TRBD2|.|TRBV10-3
CAISDMTSVDNEQFF
TGTGCCATCAGTGATATGACTAGCGTCGACAATGAGCAGTTCTTC
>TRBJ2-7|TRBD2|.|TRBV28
CASSLSTSCLAGGRTYEQYF
TGTGCCAGCAGTTTATCGACTTCGTGTCTAGCGGGAGGGCGGACCTACGAGCAGTACTTC
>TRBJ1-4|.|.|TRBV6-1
CASSSSLATNEKLFF
.
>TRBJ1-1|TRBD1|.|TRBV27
CASSGRGQGAREAFF
TGTGCCAGCAGTGGGCGGGGACAGGGGGCGCGTGAAGCTTTCTTT
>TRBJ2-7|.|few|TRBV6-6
CASMAGLGAYEQYF
TGTGCCAGCATGGCGGGCCTGGGGGCCTACGAGCAGTACTTC
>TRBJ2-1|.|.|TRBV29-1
CSVEGLAFYNEQFF
TGCAGCGTTGAGGGGCTAGCGTTCTACAATGAGCAGTTCTTC
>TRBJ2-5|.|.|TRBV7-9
CASSFVSLQETQYF
TGTGCCAGCAGCTTCGTCAGTCTCCAAGAGACCCAGTACTTC
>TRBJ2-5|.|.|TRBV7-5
CVRSFTGQPQETQYF
TGTGTCAGAAGCTTCACCGGACAGCCACAAGAGACCCAGTACTTC
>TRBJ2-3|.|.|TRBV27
CASRSPVIAPDTQYF
TGTGCCAGCAGGTCCCCGGTGATAGCCCCAGATACGCAGTATTTT
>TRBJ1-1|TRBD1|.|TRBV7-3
CASSPGPGWAGGNTEAFF
TGTGCCAGCAGCCCAGGGCCCGGGTGGGCAGGGGGCAACACTGAAGCTTTCTTT
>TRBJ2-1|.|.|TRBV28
CASSLYGDRNEQFF
TGTGCCAGCAGTTTATATGGGGACCGCAATGAGCAGTTCTTC
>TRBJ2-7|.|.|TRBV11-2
CASSLEPGYEQYF
TGTGCCAGCAGCTTAGAGCCAGGCTACGAGCAGTACTTC
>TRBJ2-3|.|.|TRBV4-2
CASRPGVSTDTQYF
TGTGCCAGCAGACCGGGAGTCAGCACAGATACGCAGTATTTT
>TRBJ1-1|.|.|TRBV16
CASSLVGWGTEAFF
TGTGCCAGCAGCCTGGTGGGCTGGGGCACTGAAGCTTTCTTT
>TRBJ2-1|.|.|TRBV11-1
CASSLLRGQGSFSYNEQFF
TGTGCCAGCAGCTTGCTACGGGGGCAGGGATCGTTCTCCTACAATGAGCAGTTCTTC
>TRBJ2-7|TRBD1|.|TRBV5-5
CASSLTGQPYEQYF
TGTGCCAGCAGCCTTACGGGACAGCCCTACGAGCAGTACTTC
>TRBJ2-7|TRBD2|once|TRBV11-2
CASSLGGLAVYEQYF
TGTGCCAGCAGCTTGGGGGGACTAGCGGTATACGAGCAGTACTTC